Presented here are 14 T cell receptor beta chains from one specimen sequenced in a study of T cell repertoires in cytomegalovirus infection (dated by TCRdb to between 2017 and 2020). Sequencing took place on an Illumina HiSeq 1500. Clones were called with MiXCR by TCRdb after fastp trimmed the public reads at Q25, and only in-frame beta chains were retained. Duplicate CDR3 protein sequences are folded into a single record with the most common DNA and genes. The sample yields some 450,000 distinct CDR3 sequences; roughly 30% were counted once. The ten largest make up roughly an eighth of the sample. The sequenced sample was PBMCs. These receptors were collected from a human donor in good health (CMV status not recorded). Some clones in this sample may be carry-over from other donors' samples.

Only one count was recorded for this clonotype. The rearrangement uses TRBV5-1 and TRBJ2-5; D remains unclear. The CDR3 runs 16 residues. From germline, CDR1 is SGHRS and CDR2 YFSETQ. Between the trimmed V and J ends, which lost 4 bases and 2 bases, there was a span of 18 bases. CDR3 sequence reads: CASSNPSTVIQETQYF. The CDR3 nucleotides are TGCGCCAGCAGCAACCCCTCGACCGTCATACAAGAGACCCAGTACTTC.

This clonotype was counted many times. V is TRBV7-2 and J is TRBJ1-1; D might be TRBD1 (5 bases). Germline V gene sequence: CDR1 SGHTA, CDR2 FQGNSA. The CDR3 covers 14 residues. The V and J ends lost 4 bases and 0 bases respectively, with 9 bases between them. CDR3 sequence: CASSSRRVNTEAFF. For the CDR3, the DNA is TGTGCCAGCAGCTCCCGCAGGGTGAACACTGAAGCTTTCTTT.

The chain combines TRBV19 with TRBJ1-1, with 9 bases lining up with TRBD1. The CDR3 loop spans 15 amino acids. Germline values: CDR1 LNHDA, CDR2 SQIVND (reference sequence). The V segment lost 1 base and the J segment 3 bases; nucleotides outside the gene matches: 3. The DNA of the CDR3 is TGTGCCAGTAGTATAGTCGGGACAGGGCACACTGAAGCTTTCTTT. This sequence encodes CASSIVGTGHTEAFF.

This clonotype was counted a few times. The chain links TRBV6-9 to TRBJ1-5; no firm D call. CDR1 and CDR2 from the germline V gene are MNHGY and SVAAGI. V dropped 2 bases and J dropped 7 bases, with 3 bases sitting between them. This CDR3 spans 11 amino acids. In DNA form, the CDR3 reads TGTGCCAGCAGTTATAGGCAGCCCCAGCATTTT. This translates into CASSYRQPQHF.

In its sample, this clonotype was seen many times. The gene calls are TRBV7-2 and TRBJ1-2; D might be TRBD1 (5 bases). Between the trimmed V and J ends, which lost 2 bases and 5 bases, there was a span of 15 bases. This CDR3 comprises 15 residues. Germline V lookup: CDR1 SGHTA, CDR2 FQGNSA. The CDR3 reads CASSLRVTDPYGYTF. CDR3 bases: TGTGCCAGCAGCTTAAGAGTGACAGACCCTTATGGCTACACCTTC.

CDR3 in amino acids: CASRRGLPLSGANVLTF. In DNA form, the CDR3 reads TGTGCCAGCCGAAGGGGACTTCCGCTATCTGGGGCCAACGTCCTGACTTTC. This chain uses TRBV27 with TRBJ2-6; a weak D match, TRBD2 (6 bases). Looked up from germline, CDR1 is MNHEY and CDR2 is SMNVEV (reference sequence). The CDR3 contains 17 residues. With 8 bases removed from V and 1 base from J, the gap between germline ends came to 18 bases. Complete variable domain (other parts from reference TRBV27 and TRBJ2-6): EAQVTQNPRYLITVTGKKLTVTCSQNMNHEYMSWYRQDPGLGLRQIYYSMNVEVTDKGDVPEGYKVSRKEKRNFPLILESPSPNQTSLYFCASRRGLPLSGANVLTFGAGSRLTVL.

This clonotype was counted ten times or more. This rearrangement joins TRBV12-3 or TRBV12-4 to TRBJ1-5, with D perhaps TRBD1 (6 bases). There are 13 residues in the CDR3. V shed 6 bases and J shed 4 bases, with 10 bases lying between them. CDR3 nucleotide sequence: TGTGCCAGCAGCCATACAGGGAATCAGCCCCAGCATTTT. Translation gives CASSHTGNQPQHF.

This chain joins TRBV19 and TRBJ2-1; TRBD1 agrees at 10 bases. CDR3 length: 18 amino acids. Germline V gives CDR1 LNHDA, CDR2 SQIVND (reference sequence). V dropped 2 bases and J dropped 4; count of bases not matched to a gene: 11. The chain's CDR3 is CASSINPGQGMWYNEQFF. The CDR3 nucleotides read TGTGCCAGTAGTATAAACCCGGGACAGGGGATGTGGTACAATGAGCAGTTCTTC.

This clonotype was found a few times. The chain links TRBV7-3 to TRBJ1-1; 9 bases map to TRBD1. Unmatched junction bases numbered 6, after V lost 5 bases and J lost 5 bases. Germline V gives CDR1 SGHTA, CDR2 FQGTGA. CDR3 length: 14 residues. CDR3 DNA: TGTGCCAGCAGCGGAACAGGGGGCATAACTGAAGCTTTCTTT. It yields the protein CASSGTGGITEAFF.

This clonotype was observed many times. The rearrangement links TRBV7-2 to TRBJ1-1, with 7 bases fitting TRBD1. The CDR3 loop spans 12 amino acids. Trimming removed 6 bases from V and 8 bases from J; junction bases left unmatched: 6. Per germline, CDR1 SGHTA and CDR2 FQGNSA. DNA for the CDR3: TGTGCCAGCAGATTGGACAGGCGAGAAGCTTTCTTT. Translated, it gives CASRLDRREAFF.

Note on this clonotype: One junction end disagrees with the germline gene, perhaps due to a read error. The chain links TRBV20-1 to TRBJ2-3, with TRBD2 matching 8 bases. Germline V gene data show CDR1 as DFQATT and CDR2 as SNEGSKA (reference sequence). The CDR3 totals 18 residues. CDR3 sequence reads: CSARPAGRRGAFTETQYF. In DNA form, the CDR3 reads TGCAGTGCTAGACCGGCCGGCCGGCGGGGGGCCTTCACAGAGACGCAGTATTTT.

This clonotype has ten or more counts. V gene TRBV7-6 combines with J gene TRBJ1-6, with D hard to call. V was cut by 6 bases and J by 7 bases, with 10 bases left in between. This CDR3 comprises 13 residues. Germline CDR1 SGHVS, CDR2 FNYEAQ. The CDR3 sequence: CASSKDVNSPLHF. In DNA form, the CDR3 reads TGTGCCAGCAGTAAGGACGTGAATTCACCCCTCCACTTT.

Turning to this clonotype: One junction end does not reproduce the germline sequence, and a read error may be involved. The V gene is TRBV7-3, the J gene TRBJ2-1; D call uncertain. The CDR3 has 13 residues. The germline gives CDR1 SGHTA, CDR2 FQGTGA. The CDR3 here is CARSLTLGNDQFF. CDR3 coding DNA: TGTGCCCGCAGCTTAACGTTGGGCAATGATCAGTTCTTC.

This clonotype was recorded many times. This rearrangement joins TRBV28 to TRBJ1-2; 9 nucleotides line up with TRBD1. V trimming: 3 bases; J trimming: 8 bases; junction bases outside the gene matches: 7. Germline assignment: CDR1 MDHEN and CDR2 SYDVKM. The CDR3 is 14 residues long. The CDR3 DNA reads TGTGCCAGCAGTTTTCTGGACAGGGGTGACGGCTACACCTTC. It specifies CASSFLDRGDGYTF.